One and the same sample provided the 21 T cell receptor beta chains below, sequenced in a study of T cell responses to AZD1222 COVID-19 vaccine. Measured with immunoSEQ multiplex PCR; TCRdb has only the in-frame clones, and not every one. The repertoire includes under 80,000 clones, around 80% of them detected once, and approximately 26% sits in the top ten. The input for sequencing was peripheral blood, taken 28 days after the second AZD1222 dose. The source is an adult who received the AZD1222 COVID-19 vaccine.

The chain employs TRBV5-6 and TRBJ2-1; 14 nucleotides match TRBD2. The length of the CDR3 is 15 residues. The germline V gene encodes CDR1 SGHDT and CDR2 YYEEEE. V lost 4 bases, J lost 9 bases, and 6 bases stayed unmatched. CDR3 DNA: TGTGCCAGCAGCCTGGGACTAGCGGGAGATTCTGAGCAGTTCTTC. This gives the protein CASSLGLAGDSEQFF. Drawing the rest from reference TRBV5-6 and TRBJ2-1, the complete variable domain is DAGVTQSPTHLIKTRGQQVTLRCSPKSGHDTVSWYQQALGQGPQFIFQYYEEEERQRGNFPDRFSGHQFPNYSSELNVNALLLGDSALYLCASSLGLAGDSEQFFGPGTRLTVL.

J is TRBJ1-4 and V is TRBV6-5, with TRBD1 matching over 7 bases. CDR1 MNHEY and CDR2 SVGAGI come from the germline V gene. Trimming cost V 0 bases and J 5 bases; bases outside gene matches: 0. The CDR3 has 14 residues. The CDR3 is CASSYSTGNEKLFF. The CDR3 DNA reads TGTGCCAGCAGTTACTCGACAGGGAATGAAAAACTGTTTTTT.

This clone was seen a few times. The gene calls are TRBV19 and TRBJ1-1; 7 bases fit TRBD1. This CDR3 comprises 14 residues. Germline lookup yields CDR1 LNHDA and CDR2 SQIVND (reference sequence). J was trimmed by 7 bases and V by 8 bases; bases with no gene match: 13. Written as DNA, the CDR3 is TGTGCCAGTTGCCGAGACAGGGCTAGGAGTGAAGCTTTCTTT. This codes for CASCRDRARSEAFF.

This clone appeared once. The gene calls are TRBV19 and TRBJ1-1, with D possibly matching TRBD1 (6 bases). This CDR3 has 14 residues. Trimming shortened V by 6 bases and J by 0 bases, and 11 bases separated the two germline ends. Germline loops: CDR1 LNHDA, CDR2 SQIVND (reference sequence). The CDR3 region is CASRTGQLNTEAFF. The CDR3 DNA follows: TGTGCCAGTAGGACCGGACAGCTGAACACTGAAGCTTTCTTT.

The chain links TRBV29-1 to TRBJ1-5; D not certain. With 7 bases removed from V and 3 bases from J, the gap between germline ends came to 13 bases. The CDR3 totals 13 residues. Germline V gene sequence: CDR1 SQVTM, CDR2 ANQGSEA. As DNA, the CDR3 is TGCAGCGCCCGGAGCCAGATCAATCAGCCCCAGCATTTT. Protein product: CSARSQINQPQHF.

In DNA, the CDR3 is TGTGCCAGCAGCTTGGGACTAGCGGACTACAATGAGCAGTTCTTC. Its protein product is CASSLGLADYNEQFF. V is TRBV5-4 and J is TRBJ2-1; 9 nucleotides line up with TRBD2. The germline gives CDR1 SGHNT, CDR2 YYREEE (reference sequence). V shed 0 bases, J shed 3 bases, and the junction held 1 base outside the gene matches. The CDR3 runs to 15 residues.

The J gene is TRBJ2-7, the V gene TRBV27; TRBD1 agrees at 9 bases. The germline V gene encodes CDR1 MNHEY and CDR2 SMNVEV (reference sequence). The ends lost 8 bases at V and 7 bases at J; junction bases unmatched: 15. CDR3 length: 15 residues. The CDR3 reads CASGTGGPSVGEQYF. CDR3 bases: TGTGCCAGCGGAACAGGGGGCCCCTCCGTGGGGGAGCAGTACTTC.

This rearrangement joins TRBV19 to TRBJ2-1; perhaps TRBD1 as D (7 bases). Germline V gene data show CDR1 as LNHDA and CDR2 as SQIVND (reference sequence). V dropped 3 bases and J dropped 5 bases, with 14 bases sitting between them. The CDR3 is 15 residues long. Here the CDR3 reads CASSMYQGEDNEQFF. The CDR3 DNA follows: TGTGCCAGTAGTATGTACCAGGGGGAGGACAATGAGCAGTTCTTC.

The chain uses TRBV5-5 and TRBJ1-2; D may be TRBD1 (5 bases). Germline V gene lookup returns CDR1 SGHKS and CDR2 YYEKEE (reference sequence). Trimming took off 1 base at V and 6 bases at J, with 13 bases between the two ends. The CDR3 covers 14 residues. Here the CDR3 DNA reads TGTGCCAGCAGCTTGATGGGGGGTGGCGATGGCTACACCTTC. Translation: CASSLMGGGDGYTF.

The chain links TRBV9 to TRBJ1-3; D is perhaps TRBD1 (5 bases). This CDR3 is built from 15 residues. Germline values: CDR1 SGDLS, CDR2 YYNGEE. V lost 2 bases and J lost 3, with 12 bases in between. In DNA form, the CDR3 reads TGTGCCAGCAGCGTCACCGGGACGGGTGGAAACACCATATATTTT. Translation: CASSVTGTGGNTIYF.

CDR3 nucleotide sequence: TGTGCCAGCAGCTCATCGGACAGGGGCTCTGGAGATACGCAGTATTTT. Translating it yields CASSSSDRGSGDTQYF. V gene TRBV7-8 combines with J gene TRBJ2-3; TRBD1 matches at 9 bases. This CDR3 spans 16 amino acids. The J segment lost 5 bases and the V segment lost 4 bases, leaving 10 bases of the junction unmatched. CDR1 and CDR2 (germline): SGHVS, FQNEAQ.

The rearrangement links TRBV20-1 to TRBJ1-2, with D tentatively TRBD1 (5 bases). Trimming cost V 3 bases and J 3 bases, with 14 bases left between them. Germline V gene sequence: CDR1 DFQATT, CDR2 SNEGSKA (reference sequence). This CDR3 has 14 residues. The CDR3 DNA reads TGCAGTGCTAGTCAAGTTTTGGGGGACTATGGCTACACCTTC. Its protein is CSASQVLGDYGYTF.

This chain links TRBV10-1 with TRBJ2-1; a possible D gene is TRBD2 (6 bases). The CDR3 has 14 residues. The germline CDR1 and CDR2 sequences are WNHNN and SYGVQD (reference sequence). Between the trimmed V and J ends, which lost 4 bases and 2 bases, there was a span of 9 bases. This CDR3 reads CASSVGGTYNEQFF. CDR3 DNA: TGCGCCAGCAGTGTTGGGGGGACCTACAATGAGCAGTTCTTC.

The V call is TRBV25-1, the J call TRBJ2-7, with 10 positions matching TRBD1. The trim removed 3 bases at V and 3 bases at J, leaving 2 bases unmatched. Germline V gene sequence: CDR1 MGHDK, CDR2 SYGVNS. The CDR3 contains 14 residues. The CDR3 loop is CASSDRTGGYEQYF. CDR3 nucleotide sequence: TGTGCCAGCAGTGATAGGACAGGGGGCTACGAGCAGTACTTC.

The V gene is TRBV29-1, the J gene TRBJ2-5; D assignment may be TRBD1 or TRBD2 (6 bases each). Germline V CDR1 and CDR2: SQVTM, ANQGSEA. CDR3 length equals 13 residues. Trimming removed 3 bases at V and 5 bases at J, with 13 bases between. CDR3 sequence reads: CSVERGADETQYF. The CDR3 DNA sequence: TGCAGCGTTGAGAGGGGGGCGGACGAGACCCAGTACTTC.

The chain links TRBV6-2 or TRBV6-3 to TRBJ1-1, with D unclear. The CDR3 extends over 15 amino acids. Germline assignment: CDR1 MNHEY and CDR2 SVGEGT. V shed 6 bases and J shed 5 bases, with 19 bases lying between them. The CDR3 spells CASSSLERPRTEAFF. The CDR3 nucleotides are TGTGCCAGCAGCTCCCTCGAACGACCGAGGACTGAAGCTTTCTTT.

This sequence joins TRBV28 and TRBJ2-6; D unclear. Germline V gene data show CDR1 as MDHEN and CDR2 as SYDVKM. The CDR3 spans 13 residues. V was pared by 9 bases and J by 1 base, with 7 bases between. The CDR3 nucleotides are TGTGCCAGATCGAGGTCTGGGGCCAACGTCCTGACTTTC. Its translation: CARSRSGANVLTF.

This chain uses TRBV20-1 with TRBJ2-7, with unresolved D. Germline CDR1 DFQATT, CDR2 SNEGSKA (reference sequence). The CDR3 spans 11 residues. V was trimmed by 0 bases and J by 7 bases, leaving 7 bases between them. The CDR3 bases are TGCAGTGCTAGAGATCGGATGGAGCAGTACTTC. Translating it yields CSARDRMEQYF.

The chain combines TRBV18 with TRBJ1-2, with 7 bases matching TRBD1. The CDR3 covers 14 residues. CDR1 and CDR2 (germline): KGHSH, LQKENI. The junction had 7 bases not matched to a gene; V was cut back by 3 bases and J by 6 bases. This CDR3 reads CASSPSGTANGYTF. CDR3 DNA: TGTGCCAGCTCACCGTCAGGGACAGCAAATGGCTACACCTTC.

As DNA, the CDR3 is TGTGCCAGCAGCTTCACACAGGGGGATCAGCCCCAGCATTTT. Its protein is CASSFTQGDQPQHF. V gene TRBV7-8 combines with J gene TRBJ1-5; 8 nucleotides match TRBD1. The trim removed 3 bases at V and 5 bases at J, leaving 3 bases unmatched. The CDR3 has 14 amino acids. Germline V gene sequence: CDR1 SGHVS, CDR2 FQNEAQ. Together with reference TRBV7-8 and TRBJ1-5, the CDR3 gives the full variable domain: GAGVSQSPRYKVAKRGQDVALRCDPISGHVSLFWYQQALGQGPEFLTYFQNEAQLDKSGLPSDRFFAERPEGSVSTLKIQRTQQEDSAVYLCASSFTQGDQPQHFGDGTRLSIL.

This clone was seen only a few times. The genes are TRBV5-1 and TRBJ1-6; D possibly corresponds to TRBD1 (5 bases). V gave up 4 bases and J gave up 14 bases, with 22 bases separating them. This CDR3 spans 15 amino acids. Germline V gene sequence: CDR1 SGHRS, CDR2 YFSETQ. DNA of the CDR3: TGCGCCAGCAGCCCCGGGACCCGTAACCCTGCCACCCTCCACTTT. It translates to CASSPGTRNPATLHF.